This T cell receptor (beta chain) originates from a study of CD8+CD57+ T cells in acquired aplastic anemia. Background on the study: The average for DNA from sorted CD4+ and CD8+ cells was roughly 3 ug. Regarding the study as a whole: Patients and controls shared approximately 28 CD8+ CDR3 sequences.

A note on this clonotype: Its antigen is unknown.

Those patients picked for sequencing had displayed CD8+CD57+ cell expansion on flow cytometry. The cohort consisted entirely of patients having severe acquired aplastic anemia. Prior therapy had not been administered to any patient at the time of blood sampling. The template for TCR beta VDJ and CDR3 sequence profiling was genomic DNA. Each CDR3 protein is one row after TCRdb ran MiXCR on the reads. The table has 450,000 to 550,000 distinct CDR3 sequences, under 40% seen once. Per the germline V gene, CDR1 is SGDLS and CDR2 is YYNGEE. Between the trimmed V and J ends, which lost 0 bases and 4 bases, there was a span of 10 bases. CDR3 size: 14 residues.

This receptor was taken from a human donor with aplastic anemia. The chain is built from TRBV9 and TRBJ1-1, with a tentative D call TRBD1 (5 bases). Specimen: sorted CD4+, CD8+, or CD8+CD57+ T cells (not recorded which) from PBMCs. The CDR3 is CASSVVSGSTEAFF. The DNA for the CDR3 is TGTGCCAGCAGCGTAGTATCAGGGAGCACTGAAGCTTTCTTT.